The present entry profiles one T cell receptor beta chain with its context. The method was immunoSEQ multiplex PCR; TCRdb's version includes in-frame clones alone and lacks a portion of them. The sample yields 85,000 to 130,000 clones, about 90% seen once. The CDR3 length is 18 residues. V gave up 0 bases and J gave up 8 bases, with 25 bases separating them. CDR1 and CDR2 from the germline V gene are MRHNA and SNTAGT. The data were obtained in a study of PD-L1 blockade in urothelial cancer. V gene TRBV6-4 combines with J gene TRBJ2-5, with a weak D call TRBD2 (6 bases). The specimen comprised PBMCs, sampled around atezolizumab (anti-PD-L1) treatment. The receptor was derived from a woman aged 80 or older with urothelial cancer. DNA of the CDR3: TGTGCCAGCAGTGACTCTCTTTGGACTACTCAATTTCTCTTAACCCAGTACTTC. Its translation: CASSDSLWTTQFLLTQYF.